These 6 T cell receptor beta chains were sequenced from one sample in a study of blood T cell repertoires in COVID-19. Produced via immunoSEQ multiplex PCR; TCRdb's table is partial and in-frame only. The sample records tens of thousands of clones, 76% being singletons. Sequenced: peripheral blood. These receptors all stem from a man in his 70s with acute or convalescent COVID-19.

The chain joins TRBV3-1 (or the pseudogene TRBV3-2) to TRBJ2-7; maybe TRBD1 (5 bases). The CDR3 consists of 14 residues. Trimming took off 1 base at V and 6 bases at J, with 13 bases between the two ends. The V gene's germline CDR1 is LGHDT and CDR2 YNNKEL (reference sequence). The CDR3: CASSQGQKPLEQYF. The CDR3 DNA reads as TGTGCCAGCAGCCAAGGACAGAAACCTCTCGAGCAGTACTTC.

The chain links TRBV29-1 to TRBJ1-2; possibly TRBD1 for D (6 bases). The CDR3 length is 13 residues. The germline gives CDR1 SQVTM, CDR2 ANQGSEA. Trimming cost V 6 bases and J 3 bases, with 14 bases left between them. The CDR3 nucleotides read TGCAGCGTATCTGGGGGCGCGGACTATGGCTACACCTTC. It is translated as CSVSGGADYGYTF.

V gene TRBV15 combines with J gene TRBJ1-2, with 7 bases that match TRBD1. J was trimmed by 5 bases and V by 5 bases; bases with no gene match: 5. CDR1 and CDR2 from the germline V gene are LNHNV and YYDKDF (reference sequence). This CDR3 region has 13 residues. CDR3 amino acids: CATSPGQLYGYTF. Here the CDR3 DNA reads TGTGCCACCAGCCCGGGACAGCTTTATGGCTACACCTTC.

The V call is TRBV6-5, the J call TRBJ1-2, with a weak D call TRBD1 (5 bases). The CDR3 loop spans 15 amino acids. Germline CDR1 is MNHEY and CDR2 is SVGAGI. V was pared by 7 bases and J by 3 bases, with 18 bases between. The CDR3 reads CASMDRIGTYYGYTF. The CDR3, as DNA: TGTGCCAGCATGGACCGGATTGGGACTTACTATGGCTACACCTTC.

The rearrangement links TRBV5-1 to TRBJ2-3, with 12 nucleotides matching TRBD2. Germline-derived CDR1 and CDR2 are SGHRS and YFSETQ. The CDR3 is made up of 16 amino acids. J lost 1 base, V lost 4 bases, and 4 bases had no gene match. CDR3 amino acids: CASSPLAGGGTDTQYF. The CDR3, as DNA: TGCGCCAGCAGCCCACTAGCGGGAGGCGGCACAGATACGCAGTATTTT.

The V gene is TRBV12-3 or TRBV12-4, the J gene TRBJ2-3; a weak D match, TRBD2 (6 bases). The V end lost 4 bases, the J end lost 3 bases, and 8 bases lay between the germline ends. The CDR3 runs to 13 residues. The CDR3 reads CASSWRGTDTQYF. The CDR3 bases are TGTGCCAGCAGTTGGAGGGGTACAGATACGCAGTATTTT.